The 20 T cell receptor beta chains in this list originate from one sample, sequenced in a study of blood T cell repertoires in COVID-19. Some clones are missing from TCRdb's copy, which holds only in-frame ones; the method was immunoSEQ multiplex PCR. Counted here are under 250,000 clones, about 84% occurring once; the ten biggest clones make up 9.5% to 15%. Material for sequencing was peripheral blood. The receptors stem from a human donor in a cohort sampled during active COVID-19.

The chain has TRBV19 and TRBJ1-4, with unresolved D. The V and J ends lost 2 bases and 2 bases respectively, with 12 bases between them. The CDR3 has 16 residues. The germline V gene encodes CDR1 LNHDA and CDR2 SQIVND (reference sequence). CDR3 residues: CASSISSSGTNEKLFF. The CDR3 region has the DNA TGTGCCAGTAGTATAAGTAGTTCGGGGACTAATGAAAAACTGTTTTTT.

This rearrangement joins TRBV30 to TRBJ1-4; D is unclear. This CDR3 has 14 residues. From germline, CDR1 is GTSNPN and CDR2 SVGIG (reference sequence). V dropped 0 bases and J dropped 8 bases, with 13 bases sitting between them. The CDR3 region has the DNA TGTGCCTGGAGTGTACCGGAGACGGGGGAAAAACTGTTTTTT. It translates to CAWSVPETGEKLFF.

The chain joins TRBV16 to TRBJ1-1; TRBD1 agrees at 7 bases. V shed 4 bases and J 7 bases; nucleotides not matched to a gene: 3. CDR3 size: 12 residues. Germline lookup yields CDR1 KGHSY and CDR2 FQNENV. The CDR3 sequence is CASSRGTDEAFF. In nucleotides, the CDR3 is TGTGCCAGCAGCCGTGGGACAGATGAAGCTTTCTTT.

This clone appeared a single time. This chain's CDR3 is CASSLISGYEQYF. CDR3 nucleotide sequence: TGTGCCAGCAGCTTGATTAGCGGCTACGAGCAGTACTTC. The chain recombines TRBV11-3 with TRBJ2-7, with a weak D call TRBD2 (6 bases). Trimming took off 3 bases at V and 3 bases at J, with 9 bases between the two ends. The V gene's germline CDR1 is SGHNT and CDR2 YENEEA. This CDR3 region has 13 residues.

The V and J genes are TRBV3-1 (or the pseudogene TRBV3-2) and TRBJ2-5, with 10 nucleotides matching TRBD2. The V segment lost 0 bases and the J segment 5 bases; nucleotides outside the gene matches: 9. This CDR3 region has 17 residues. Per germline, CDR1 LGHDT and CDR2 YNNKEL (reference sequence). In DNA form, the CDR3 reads TGTGCCAGCAGCCAAGATCTGAGCGGGGGGGCCCTTGAGACCCAGTACTTC. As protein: CASSQDLSGGALETQYF.

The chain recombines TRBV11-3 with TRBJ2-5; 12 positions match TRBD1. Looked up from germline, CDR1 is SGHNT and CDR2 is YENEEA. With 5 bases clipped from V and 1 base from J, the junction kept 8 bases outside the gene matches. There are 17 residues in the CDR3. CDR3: CASSPHAGQGAQETQYF. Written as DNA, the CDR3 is TGTGCCAGCAGCCCCCATGCGGGACAGGGGGCCCAAGAGACCCAGTACTTC.

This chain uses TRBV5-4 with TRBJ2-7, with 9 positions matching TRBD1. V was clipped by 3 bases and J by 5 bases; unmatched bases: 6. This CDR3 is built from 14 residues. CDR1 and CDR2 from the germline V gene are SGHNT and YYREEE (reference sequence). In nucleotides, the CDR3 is TGTGCCAGCAGCTGGGGACAGGGCCGAAACGAGCAGTACTTC. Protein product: CASSWGQGRNEQYF.

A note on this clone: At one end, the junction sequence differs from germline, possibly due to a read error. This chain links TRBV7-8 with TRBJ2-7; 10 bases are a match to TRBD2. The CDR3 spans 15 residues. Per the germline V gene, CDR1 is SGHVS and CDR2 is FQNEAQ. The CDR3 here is CASSLERTSGVVGYF. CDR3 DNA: TGTGCCAGCAGTTTAGAGAGGACTAGCGGAGTTGTTGGGTACTTC.

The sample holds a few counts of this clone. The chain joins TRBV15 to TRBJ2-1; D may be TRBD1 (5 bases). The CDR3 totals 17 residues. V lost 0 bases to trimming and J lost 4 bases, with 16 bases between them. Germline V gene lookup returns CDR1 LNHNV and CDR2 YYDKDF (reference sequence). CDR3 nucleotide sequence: TGTGCCACCAGCAGAGATTTACGACAGAACGGTTACAATGAGCAGTTCTTC. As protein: CATSRDLRQNGYNEQFF.

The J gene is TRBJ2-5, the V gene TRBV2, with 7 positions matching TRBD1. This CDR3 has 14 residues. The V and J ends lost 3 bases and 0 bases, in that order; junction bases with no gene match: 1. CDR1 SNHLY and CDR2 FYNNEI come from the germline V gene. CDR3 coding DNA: TGTGCCAGCAGTGAGGGACAGTACCAAGAGACCCAGTACTTC. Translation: CASSEGQYQETQYF.

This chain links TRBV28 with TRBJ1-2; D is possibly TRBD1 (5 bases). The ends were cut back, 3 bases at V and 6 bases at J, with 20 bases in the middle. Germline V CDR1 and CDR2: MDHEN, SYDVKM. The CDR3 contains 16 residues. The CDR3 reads CASSLVVPHTGDGYTF. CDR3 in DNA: TGTGCCAGCAGTTTGGTAGTCCCCCACACGGGGGATGGCTACACCTTC.

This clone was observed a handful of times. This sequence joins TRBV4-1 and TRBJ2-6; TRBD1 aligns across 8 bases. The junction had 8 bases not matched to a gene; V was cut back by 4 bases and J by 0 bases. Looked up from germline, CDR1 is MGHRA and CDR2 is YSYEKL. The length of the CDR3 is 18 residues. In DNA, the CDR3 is TGCGCCAGCAGCCCCGACAGGGGAAGGCACTCTGGGGCCAACGTCCTGACTTTC. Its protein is CASSPDRGRHSGANVLTF.

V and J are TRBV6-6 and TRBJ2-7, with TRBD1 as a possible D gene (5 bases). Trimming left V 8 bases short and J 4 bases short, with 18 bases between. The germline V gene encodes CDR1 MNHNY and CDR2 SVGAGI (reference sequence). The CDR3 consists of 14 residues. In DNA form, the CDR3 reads TGTGCCAGCGGCCAGGGATCATCCGCGTACGAGCAGTACTTC. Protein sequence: CASGQGSSAYEQYF.

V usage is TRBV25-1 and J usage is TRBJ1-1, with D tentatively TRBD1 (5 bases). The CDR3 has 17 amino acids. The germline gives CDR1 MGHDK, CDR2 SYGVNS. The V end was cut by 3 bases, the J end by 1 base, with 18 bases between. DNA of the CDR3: TGTGCCAGCAGTGATTTGGGGCAGGGTTTCAGGAACACTGAAGCTTTCTTT. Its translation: CASSDLGQGFRNTEAFF. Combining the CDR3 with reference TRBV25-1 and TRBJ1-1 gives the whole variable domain EADIYQTPRYLVIGTGKKITLECSQTMGHDKMYWYQQDPGMELHLIHYSYGVNSTEKGDLSSESTVSRIRTEHFPLTLESARPSHTSQYLCASSDLGQGFRNTEAFFGQGTRLTVV.

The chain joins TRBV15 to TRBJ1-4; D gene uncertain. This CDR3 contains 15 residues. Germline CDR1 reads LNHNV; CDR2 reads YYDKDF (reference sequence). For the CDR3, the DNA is TGTGCTACTTACGTTTATCCAGCGCCTCCAGAAAAACTGTTTTTT. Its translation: CATYVYPAPPEKLFF. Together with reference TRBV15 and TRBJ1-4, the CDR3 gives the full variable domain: DAMVIQNPRYQVTQFGKPVTLSCSQTLNHNVMYWYQQKSSQAPKLLFHYYDKDFNNEADTPDNFQSRRPNTSFCFLDIRSPGLGDTAMYLCATYVYPAPPEKLFFGSGTQLSVL.

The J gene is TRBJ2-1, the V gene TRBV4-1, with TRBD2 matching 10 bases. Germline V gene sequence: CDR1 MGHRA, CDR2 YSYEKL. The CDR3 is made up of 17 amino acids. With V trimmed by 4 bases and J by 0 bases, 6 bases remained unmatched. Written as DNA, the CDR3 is TGCGCCAGCAGCCCCCGCCGACTAGCGGGCTCCTACAATGAGCAGTTCTTC. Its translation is CASSPRRLAGSYNEQFF.

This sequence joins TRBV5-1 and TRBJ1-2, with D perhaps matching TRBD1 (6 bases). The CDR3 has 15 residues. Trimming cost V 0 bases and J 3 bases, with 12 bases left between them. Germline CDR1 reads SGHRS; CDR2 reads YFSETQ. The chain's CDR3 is CASSLVPGVDYGYTF. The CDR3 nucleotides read TGCGCCAGCAGCTTGGTACCAGGGGTGGACTATGGCTACACCTTC.

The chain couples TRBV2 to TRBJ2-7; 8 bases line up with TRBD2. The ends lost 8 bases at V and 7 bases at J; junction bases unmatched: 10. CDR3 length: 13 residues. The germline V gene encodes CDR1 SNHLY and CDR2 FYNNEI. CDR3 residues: CASSGTRKQEQYF. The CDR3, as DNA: TGTGCCAGCTCCGGGACTAGAAAACAGGAGCAGTACTTC.

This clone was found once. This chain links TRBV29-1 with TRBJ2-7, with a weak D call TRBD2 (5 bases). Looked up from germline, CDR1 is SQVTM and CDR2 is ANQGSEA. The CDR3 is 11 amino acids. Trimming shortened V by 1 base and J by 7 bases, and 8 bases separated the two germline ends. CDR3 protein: CSVEGRGEQYF. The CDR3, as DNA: TGCAGCGTTGAAGGTAGAGGGGAGCAGTACTTC.

CDR3 region: CASSAHGTTYNEQFF. The CDR3 DNA follows: TGTGCCAGCAGCGCGCACGGAACTACTTACAATGAGCAGTTCTTC. The V gene is TRBV9, the J gene TRBJ2-1; D gene ambiguous. Per the germline V gene, CDR1 is SGDLS and CDR2 is YYNGEE. This CDR3 contains 15 residues. V was pared by 3 bases and J by 4 bases, with 14 bases between. Looking up the rest from reference TRBV9 and TRBJ2-1 gives the full variable domain: DSGVTQTPKHLITATGQRVTLRCSPRSGDLSVYWYQQSLDQGLQFLIQYYNGEERAKGNILERFSAQQFPDLHSELNLSSLELGDSALYFCASSAHGTTYNEQFFGPGTRLTVL.